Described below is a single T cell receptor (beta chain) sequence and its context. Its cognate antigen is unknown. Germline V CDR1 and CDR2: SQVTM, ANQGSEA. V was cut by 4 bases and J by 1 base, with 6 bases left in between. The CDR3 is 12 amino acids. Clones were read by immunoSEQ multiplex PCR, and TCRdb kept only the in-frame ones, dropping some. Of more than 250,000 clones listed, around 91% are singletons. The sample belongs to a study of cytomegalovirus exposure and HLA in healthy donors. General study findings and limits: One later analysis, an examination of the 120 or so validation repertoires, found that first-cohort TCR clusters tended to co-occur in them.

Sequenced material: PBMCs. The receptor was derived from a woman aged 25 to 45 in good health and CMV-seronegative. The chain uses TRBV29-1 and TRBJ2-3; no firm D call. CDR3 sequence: CSVAWGTDTQYF. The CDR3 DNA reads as TGCAGCGTTGCCTGGGGCACAGATACGCAGTATTTT.